Listed below are T cell receptor beta chains from one sample, sequenced in a study of shared clonotypes between healthy human individuals. Sequenced by immunoSEQ multiplex PCR; TCRdb stores in-frame clones only, minus some. The repertoire includes some 1,900,000 clones, 85% to 95% of them detected once, and 0.9% to 1.5% sits in the top ten. The specimen sequenced was naive CD8+ T cells sorted from blood. These receptors were collected from a man in his late teens or twenties in good health. Each CDR3 is given with its conserved first and last residue. A D gene is named only where the DNA matches it firmly. Not all rows give a size; the values are once, few, many and, for expanded clones, a class.

DNA,CDR3,V,D,size,J
TGTGCCAGCAGCTTTGGCAGCCCGAATGGCTACACCTTC,CASSFGSPNGYTF,TRBV7-9,-,-,TRBJ1-2
TGTGCCAGCAGCTTGGAGGGTAGCGGGAGGGACAATGAGCAGTTCTTC,CASSLEGSGRDNEQFF,TRBV5-8,TRBD2,-,TRBJ2-1
TGTGCCAGCACCGACCCGGGTCTAGCCTACAATGAGCAGTTCTTC,CASTDPGLAYNEQFF,TRBV27,-,-,TRBJ2-1
TGCGCCAGCAGCTATGACAGGGGCACAGATACGCAGTATTTT,CASSYDRGTDTQYF,TRBV5-1,TRBD1,-,TRBJ2-3
TGTGCCAGCAGTGCCCAGGGACTAGCGGGACCGTATGCCTACGAGCAGTACTTC,CASSAQGLAGPYAYEQYF,TRBV27,TRBD2,-,TRBJ2-7
TGTGCCAGTGGCCTTACCCACCTAGCGTCCAATGAGCAGTTCTTC,CASGLTHLASNEQFF,TRBV19,-,-,TRBJ2-1
TGTGCCAGCAGCTTCTTAATGACTGGGGCCAACGTCCTGACTTTC,CASSFLMTGANVLTF,TRBV7-3,-,-,TRBJ2-6
TGCGCCAGCAGCCCGACAGGGACCCGACTGACAGGGATGGGGAATGAGCAGTTCTTC,CASSPTGTRLTGMGNEQFF,TRBV4-1,TRBD1,-,TRBJ2-1
TGTGCCAGCACCCCACTAGCGGGAGCCTACAATGAGCAGTTCTTC,CASTPLAGAYNEQFF,TRBV6-5,TRBD2,-,TRBJ2-1
TGTGCCAGCAGCTTAGAAGGGACAGGGGGCGACTACGAGCAGTACTTC,CASSLEGTGGDYEQYF,TRBV7-8,TRBD1,-,TRBJ2-7
TGTGCCAGCAGCAACCCCCAGACTAGCGTTGGCGAGCAGTACTTC,CASSNPQTSVGEQYF,TRBV11-2,TRBD2,-,TRBJ2-7
TGTGCCACCAGCAGCCCAGGCCCCGGGGCCCAGTACTTC,CATSSPGPGAQYF,TRBV15,-,-,TRBJ2-5
TGTGCCAGCAGTCCGAAAAAAAGGGCTGAAGCTTTCTTT,CASSPKKRAEAFF,TRBV6-1,-,-,TRBJ1-1
TGTGCCAGCAGCGTGGGACAGATCTCCTACGAGCAGTACTTC,CASSVGQISYEQYF,TRBV5-6,TRBD1,-,TRBJ2-7
TGCGCCAGCAGCCAAGAGACAGGGAACTCCTACGAGCAGTACTTC,CASSQETGNSYEQYF,TRBV4-3,TRBD1,-,TRBJ2-7
TGTGCCAGCAGTATCCCAGGTGGCTACACCTTC,CASSIPGGYTF,TRBV28,-,once,TRBJ1-2
TGTGCCAGCAGTGAAGGGACGGACAGGGTGTACGAGCAGTACTTC,CASSEGTDRVYEQYF,TRBV6-1,TRBD1,-,TRBJ2-7
TGTGCCAGCAGCTTTGGGACAGGACCCACAGATACGCAGTATTTT,CASSFGTGPTDTQYF,TRBV7-9,TRBD1,-,TRBJ2-3
TGTGCCACCAGCGGGACAGGGATACGCGGTGAAAAACTGTTTTTT,CATSGTGIRGEKLFF,TRBV15,TRBD1,-,TRBJ1-4
TGTGCCAGCAGTTTGGGTCGGCTAACCTACGAGCAGTACTTC,CASSLGRLTYEQYF,TRBV28,-,-,TRBJ2-7
TGTGCCAGCAGCCGCCTCTGGGGGGTCAATCAGCCCCAGCATTTT,CASSRLWGVNQPQHF,TRBV7-2,-,-,TRBJ1-5
TGTGCCTGGAGTGGGGAGCAGCTCCCCTACGAGCAGTACTTC,CAWSGEQLPYEQYF,TRBV30,-,-,TRBJ2-7
TGTGCCAGTACTACGGGGGGGAGCACTGAAGCTTTCTTT,CASTTGGSTEAFF,TRBV19,-,-,TRBJ1-1
TGTGCCAGCAGCCGGACAGGAAATTCCAATGAAAAACTGTTTTTT,CASSRTGNSNEKLFF,TRBV9,TRBD1,-,TRBJ1-4
TGCAGCGTTGAAGTCCCTCCAGGGGGTGACAATGAGCAGTTCTTC,CSVEVPPGGDNEQFF,TRBV29-1,TRBD1,-,TRBJ2-1
TGTGCCATCAGTGAGTCGATGGGGACTGGTTCCACAGATACGCAGTATTTT,CAISESMGTGSTDTQYF,TRBV10-3,-,-,TRBJ2-3
TGTGCCAGCAGCTTAGTCGCGGGACTATCCCCTTACGAGCAGTACTTC,CASSLVAGLSPYEQYF,TRBV7-9,TRBD2,-,TRBJ2-7
TGTGCCAGCAGCCCGTCCCTCGGGGGGTCCGCCTACGAGCAGTACTTC,CASSPSLGGSAYEQYF,TRBV27,TRBD2,-,TRBJ2-7
TGTGCCAGCAGCTCAGCTGGACGTACTAACTATGGCTACACCTTC,CASSSAGRTNYGYTF,TRBV7-9,-,-,TRBJ1-2
TGTGCCAGCAGCCCACAGGGGGCGTCAGATACGCAGTATTTT,CASSPQGASDTQYF,TRBV13,TRBD1,-,TRBJ2-3
TGCGCCAGCAGCCAAGATTCGGCTTCAGGGAACGGGGAGCTGTTTTTT,CASSQDSASGNGELFF,TRBV4-3,-,-,TRBJ2-2